This note documents a single T cell receptor (beta chain) sequence. The data originate from a study of PD-L1 blockade in urothelial cancer. Germline loops: CDR1 MNHEY, CDR2 SMNVEV (reference sequence). The CDR3 runs to 14 residues. V was clipped by 6 bases and J by 7 bases; unmatched bases: 8. Noted time point: pretreatment peripheral blood. Clones were read by immunoSEQ multiplex PCR, and TCRdb kept only the in-frame ones, dropping some. Counted here are tens of thousands of clones, approximately 88% occurring once; the ten biggest clones make up about 1%. This TCR was sampled from an elderly woman with urothelial cancer. This sequence joins TRBV27 and TRBJ1-5, with 8 bases lining up with TRBD1. The sample here was PBMCs, taken around atezolizumab (anti-PD-L1) treatment. The CDR3 loop is CASSAQGARQPQHF. In nucleotides, the CDR3 is TGTGCCAGCAGCGCCCAGGGGGCGCGACAGCCCCAGCATTTT.